The TCR beta chain under discussion was sequenced for a study of blood T cell repertoires in COVID-19. Study context: Italy, Spain and the United States were the sources of the convalescent and acute COVID-19 samples.

Trimming cost V 4 bases and J 0 bases; bases outside gene matches: 1. This CDR3 has 15 residues. Germline V lookup: CDR1 SGHTA, CDR2 FQGTGA. In Cohort 3, a recovered donor had either two negative PCRs, clearance, or symptom resolution. The data were produced by immunoSEQ multiplex PCR, yet TCRdb's version contains in-frame clones alone and is incomplete. The sample shows about 130,000 clones, roughly 83% of them seen only once. The source is a man aged 50 to 60 who had recovered from COVID-19. The chain carries TRBV7-3 and TRBJ2-3, with 10 bases identical to TRBD2. Sequenced sample: PBMCs or T cells enriched from blood (not recorded which). The CDR3 sequence is CASSSSGGSTDTQYF. The CDR3 region has the DNA TGTGCCAGCAGCTCTAGCGGGGGCAGCACAGATACGCAGTATTTT.